Sequencing of this T cell receptor (beta chain) was carried out in a study of breast tumors, draining lymph nodes, adjacent tissues. The CDR3 covers 12 residues. Trimming cost V 8 bases and J 1 base; bases outside gene matches: 1. CDR1 is ENHRY and CDR2 is SYGVKD in the germline V gene. This clonotype was seen a handful of times. The lymph nodes were axillary draining lymph nodes from breast cancer patients. Using its own MiXCR run on the multiplex PCR reads, TCRdb lists one record per CDR3 protein. This table holds 150,000 to 200,000 distinct CDR3 sequences, about 30% found once. This clonotype was sampled from a female donor with breast cancer. Some clones in this sample may be carry-over from other donors' samples. Sequencing used axillary lymph node tissue. The chain combines TRBV10-3 with TRBJ1-1; TRBD1 matches at 7 bases. The CDR3 reads CAIGTANTEAFF. CDR3 DNA sequence: TGTGCCATCGGGACAGCGAACACTGAAGCTTTCTTT.